The 2 T cell receptor beta chains below were found in one sample sequenced in a study of metastatic and nonmetastatic thyroid tumors. With MiXCR, TCRdb reprocessed the PCR reads. The data contain roughly 59,000 clones, roughly 16% of them singletons. Treatment of any kind had been given to no patient before thyroid surgery. The material sequenced was blood. The source of these receptors is a male donor with papillary thyroid cancer or a benign thyroid nodule (not recorded which). Some clones in this sample may be carry-over from other donors' samples.

Many counts were recorded for this clone. The rearrangement links TRBV15 to TRBJ2-1, with 8 bases aligning to TRBD1. Trimming at V came to 3 bases and at J to 4 bases, leaving 17 bases not matched to a gene. Germline CDR1 is LNHNV and CDR2 is YYDKDF (reference sequence). This CDR3 contains 19 residues. The CDR3 sequence is CATSSPETGDSSVYNEQFF. The CDR3 DNA reads as TGTGCCACCAGCAGCCCGGAGACAGGGGATAGTAGTGTGTACAATGAGCAGTTCTTC.

About this clone itself: A read error may explain this, as a much larger clone is one base away. Other DNA sequences from this sample encode an identical CDR3 as well. The chain employs TRBV24-1 and TRBJ2-5, with 11 nucleotides matching TRBD2. CDR3 length: 19 amino acids. The germline CDR1 and CDR2 sequences are KGHDR and SFDVKD. Trimming cost V 5 bases and J 2 bases; bases outside gene matches: 15. The CDR3 nucleotides read TGTGCCACCAGTGTAGGAGGACTAGCGGGTGGGATACCTCAAGAGACCCAGTACTTC. Amino acids: CATSVGGLAGGIPQETQYF.